The T cell receptor (beta chain) under discussion was sequenced for a study of T cells in Graves' hyperthyroidism and ophthalmopathy. Before ophthalmopathy appeared, progressors gave blood at initial hyperthyroidism diagnosis. CDR1 is LNHDA, CDR2 SQIVND, per germline (reference sequence). This CDR3 is 15 amino acids long. Trimming took off 5 bases at V and 10 bases at J, with 23 bases between the two ends. TCR beta CDR3 sequences were amplified from RNA transcripts. HTBI primers drove first-round RT-PCR of the TCR CDR3. TCRdb re-analysed the multiplex PCR reads in MiXCR, keeping a single row per CDR3 protein. Here the sample spans under 750,000 distinct CDR3 sequences, 18% being singletons. This clonotype was observed a handful of times. Its antigen is unidentified. General observations from the study: The model made its ophthalmopathy prediction, and onset followed a median about 5.9 months later.

The V gene is TRBV19, the J gene TRBJ1-2; D is possibly TRBD1 (6 bases). This TCR was recovered from a woman in her fifties or sixties with Graves' hyperthyroidism that later progressed to Graves' ophthalmopathy. Sequencing was performed on blood. CDR3: CASSLGLTGTMDYTF. In DNA form, the CDR3 reads TGTGCCAGTAGTCTTGGGTTGACAGGAACTATGGACTACACCTTC. Full variable domain (missing parts from reference TRBV19 and TRBJ1-2): DGGITQSPKYLFRKEGQNVTLSCEQNLNHDAMYWYRQDPGQGLRLIYYSQIVNDFQKGDIAEGYSVSREKKESFPLTVTSAQKNPTAFYLCASSLGLTGTMDYTFGSGTRLTVV.